This TCR beta chain originates from a study of T-cell memory formation after mild COVID-19. General study results and limits: Clones that contracted from day 15 to 85 had balanced CD4/CD8; later expanders were CD4+ biased. Several responding clones turned up in pre-infection memory, indicating that cross-reactive memory may have taken part. Clones which contracted sat mainly in CM and EM if CD4+, and in EMRA if CD8+.

V was trimmed by 4 bases and J by 0 bases, leaving 6 bases between them. Germline loops: CDR1 SNHLY, CDR2 FYNNEI. This CDR3 spans 14 amino acids. TCR alpha and TCR beta cDNA libraries with sample barcodes and UMIs came from 5'RACE using constant-segment primers. TCRdb re-called the 5' RACE reads through MiXCR, storing one row per CDR3 protein. Found here are 400,000 to 500,000 distinct CDR3 sequences, 20% of them singletons; the top ten hold roughly 8.4%. Turning to this clonotype: As yet, its antigen is unknown.

This rearrangement joins TRBV2 to TRBJ1-4, with D maybe TRBD1 (5 bases). The sequenced sample was PBMCs or a T cell subset sorted from them (not recorded which). The receptor was isolated from an adult woman who had mild COVID-19 (a few samples of this study predate the infection). Cell type and time point are not known. CDR3 amino acids: CASSGGATNEKLFF. As DNA, the CDR3 is TGTGCCAGCAGTGGGGGCGCAACTAATGAAAAACTGTTTTTT.